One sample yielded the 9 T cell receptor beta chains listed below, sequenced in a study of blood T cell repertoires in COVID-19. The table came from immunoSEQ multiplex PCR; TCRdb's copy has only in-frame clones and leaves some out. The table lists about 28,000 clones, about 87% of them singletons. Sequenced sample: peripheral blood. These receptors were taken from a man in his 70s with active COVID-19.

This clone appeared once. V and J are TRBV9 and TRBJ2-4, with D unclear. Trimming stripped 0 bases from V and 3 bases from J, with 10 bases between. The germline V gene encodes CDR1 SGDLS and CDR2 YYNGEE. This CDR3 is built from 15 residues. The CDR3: CASSVGGSNKNIQYF. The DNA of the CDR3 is TGTGCCAGCAGCGTAGGCGGAAGCAACAAAAACATTCAGTACTTC.

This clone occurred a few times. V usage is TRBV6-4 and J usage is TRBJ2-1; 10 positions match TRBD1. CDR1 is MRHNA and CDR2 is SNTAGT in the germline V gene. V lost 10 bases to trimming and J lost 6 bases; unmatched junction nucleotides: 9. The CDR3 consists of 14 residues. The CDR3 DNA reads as TGTGCCACTACCCTATGGACAGGGGGCAATGAGCAGTTCTTC. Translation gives CATTLWTGGNEQFF.

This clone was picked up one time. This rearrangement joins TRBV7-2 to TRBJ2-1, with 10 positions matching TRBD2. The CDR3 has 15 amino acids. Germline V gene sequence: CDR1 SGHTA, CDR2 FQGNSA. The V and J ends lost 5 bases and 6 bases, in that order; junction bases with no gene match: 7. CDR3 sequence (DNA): TGTGCCAGCAGCCCCAGCGGGGGGGCGATCAATGAGCAGTTCTTC. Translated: CASSPSGGAINEQFF.

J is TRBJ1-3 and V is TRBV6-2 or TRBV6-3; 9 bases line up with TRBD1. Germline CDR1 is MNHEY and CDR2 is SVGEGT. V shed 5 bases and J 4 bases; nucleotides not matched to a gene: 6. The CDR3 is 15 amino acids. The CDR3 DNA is TGTGCCAGCAGTAGTACAGGGGGCAGGGGAAACACCATATATTTT. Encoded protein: CASSSTGGRGNTIYF.

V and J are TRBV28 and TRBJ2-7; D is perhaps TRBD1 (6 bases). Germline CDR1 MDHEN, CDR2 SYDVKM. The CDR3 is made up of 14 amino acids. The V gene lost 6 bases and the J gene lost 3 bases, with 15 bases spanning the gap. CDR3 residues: CASRFIGTLYEQYF. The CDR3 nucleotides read TGTGCCAGCAGGTTTATAGGGACACTCTACGAGCAGTACTTC.

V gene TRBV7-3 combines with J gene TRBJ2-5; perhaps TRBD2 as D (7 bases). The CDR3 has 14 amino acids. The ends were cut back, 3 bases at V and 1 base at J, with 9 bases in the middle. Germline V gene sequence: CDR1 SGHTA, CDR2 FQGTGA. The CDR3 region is CASSFGGPQETQYF. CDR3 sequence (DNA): TGTGCCAGCAGCTTCGGGGGGCCCCAAGAGACCCAGTACTTC.

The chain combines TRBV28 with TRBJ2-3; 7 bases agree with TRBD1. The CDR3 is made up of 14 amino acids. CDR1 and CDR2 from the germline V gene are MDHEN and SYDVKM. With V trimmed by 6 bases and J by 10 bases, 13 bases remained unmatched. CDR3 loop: CASRLDFTGVAQYF. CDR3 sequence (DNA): TGTGCCAGCAGACTAGATTTTACAGGGGTGGCGCAGTATTTT.

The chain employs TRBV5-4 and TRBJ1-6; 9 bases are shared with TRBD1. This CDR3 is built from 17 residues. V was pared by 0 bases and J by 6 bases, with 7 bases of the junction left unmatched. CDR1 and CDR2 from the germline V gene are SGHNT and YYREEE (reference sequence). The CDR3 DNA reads TGTGCCAGCAGCTTGGTAGGGGGACAGGGCTCTAATTCACCCCTCCACTTT. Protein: CASSLVGGQGSNSPLHF.

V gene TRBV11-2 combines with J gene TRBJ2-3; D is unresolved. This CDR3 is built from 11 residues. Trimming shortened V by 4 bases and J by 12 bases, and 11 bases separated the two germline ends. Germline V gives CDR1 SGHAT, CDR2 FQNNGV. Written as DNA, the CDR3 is TGTGCCAGCAGCTCCGTCCTGTCTCAGTATTTT. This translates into CASSSVLSQYF.